These 11 T cell receptor beta chains share one sample of origin, sequenced in a study of T cell changes during pregnancy in multiple sclerosis (dated by TCRdb to about 2019). Receptor amplification or capture employed the immunoSEQ multiplex PCR assay. TCRdb retrieved this table from immuneACCESS and kept in-frame rearrangements only. Not all clones are present; in checked studies, unresolved V genes account for under half, and no reason is known for the remainder. This sample is represented by about 98,000 clones; around 92% of them were singletons. About 2.5% of the sample goes to the ten largest clones. This sample comprised peripheral blood, obtained after pregnancy. The receptors stem from a female donor in good health, enrolled as a control in a pregnancy study.

This clone was seen only once. The CDR3: CASSIRGSTDTQYF. For the CDR3, the DNA is TGTGCCAGTAGTATCAGGGGGAGCACAGATACGCAGTATTTT. The J gene is TRBJ2-3, the V gene TRBV19, with TRBD1 identical over 7 bases. The germline gives CDR1 LNHDA, CDR2 SQIVND (reference sequence). The junction had 0 bases not matched to a gene; V was cut back by 3 bases and J by 0 bases. The CDR3 is 14 amino acids.

This rearrangement joins TRBV7-2 to TRBJ1-4, with D unclear. The CDR3 contains 14 residues. Germline CDR1 is SGHTA and CDR2 is FQGNSA. The V end was cut by 1 base, the J end by 4 bases, with 7 bases between. CDR3 sequence reads: CASSLDRNNEKLFF. The CDR3, as DNA: TGTGCCAGCAGCTTAGACAGAAATAATGAAAAACTGTTTTTT.

The chain is built from TRBV11-2 and TRBJ2-2; the match to TRBD2 covers 13 bases. The CDR3 totals 15 residues. CDR1 and CDR2 from the germline V gene are SGHAT and FQNNGV. Trimming cost V 7 bases and J 8 bases; bases outside gene matches: 7. The CDR3 DNA reads as TGTGCCAGCATCCAAGGACTAGCGGGAGTAGGGGAGCTGTTTTTT. Encoded protein: CASIQGLAGVGELFF.

The chain has TRBV7-8 and TRBJ2-1, with 10 bases lining up with TRBD2. The junction had 3 bases not matched to a gene; V was cut back by 1 base and J by 9 bases. CDR1 and CDR2 (germline): SGHVS, FQNEAQ. The CDR3 consists of 14 residues. The CDR3 here is CASSLGAGGIEQFF. DNA of the CDR3: TGTGCCAGCAGCTTAGGAGCGGGAGGGATTGAGCAGTTCTTC. Combining the CDR3 with reference TRBV7-8 and TRBJ2-1 gives the whole variable domain GAGVSQSPRYKVAKRGQDVALRCDPISGHVSLFWYQQALGQGPEFLTYFQNEAQLDKSGLPSDRFFAERPEGSVSTLKIQRTQQEDSAVYLCASSLGAGGIEQFFGPGTRLTVL.

The chain combines TRBV7-8 with TRBJ2-1; no firm D call. The length of the CDR3 is 14 residues. CDR1 and CDR2 from the germline V gene are SGHVS and FQNEAQ. V was clipped by 5 bases and J by 10 bases, with 18 bases between them. CDR3 coding DNA: TGTGCCAGCAGCCTCTCTAAGGCACAGCAAGAGCAGTTCTTC. It yields the protein CASSLSKAQQEQFF.

Turning to this clone: The junction does not match germline at one end; this may be a read error. The rearrangement links TRBV7-7 to TRBJ2-3; possibly TRBD2 for D (6 bases). CDR1 and CDR2 (germline): SSHAT, FNYEAQ (reference sequence). The CDR3 runs 15 residues. The CDR3 region is CASSPGLAGPDTQYF. As DNA, the CDR3 is TGTGCTAGCAGCCCGGGACTCGCCGGCCCAGATACGCAGTATTTT.

V is TRBV27 and J is TRBJ2-2, with unresolved D. Trimming cost V 5 bases and J 8 bases, with 9 bases left between them. In germline, CDR1 is MNHEY, CDR2 SMNVEV (reference sequence). The CDR3 is 12 amino acids. The CDR3 is CASSRPEGELFF. Here the CDR3 DNA reads TGTGCCAGCAGTCGCCCGGAGGGGGAGCTGTTTTTT.

This rearrangement joins TRBV9 to TRBJ2-3; maybe TRBD2 (6 bases). This CDR3 has 16 residues. V was pared by 4 bases and J by 2 bases, with 17 bases between. CDR1 and CDR2 from the germline V gene are SGDLS and YYNGEE. CDR3 residues: CASSPRGGEYTDTQYF. Written as DNA, the CDR3 is TGTGCCAGCAGCCCCCGGGGAGGTGAATACACAGATACGCAGTATTTT.

Points on this clone: In the same sample, other DNA sequences code for this CDR3. J is TRBJ1-5 and V is TRBV5-8, with 7 bases matching TRBD1. The V gene end was trimmed by 4 bases and the J gene end by 0 bases; junction bases not matched to a gene: 4. CDR1 and CDR2 from the germline V gene are SGHTS and YDEGEE. This CDR3 comprises 15 residues. For the CDR3, the DNA is TGTGCCAGCAGCCCCGGGACAGTTAGCAATCAGCCCCAGCATTTT. This translates into CASSPGTVSNQPQHF.

The chain uses TRBV2 and TRBJ2-5, with D maybe TRBD1 (6 bases). The CDR3 loop spans 14 amino acids. Germline CDR1 SNHLY, CDR2 FYNNEI. Trimming left V 6 bases short and J 2 bases short, with 13 bases between. Here the CDR3 DNA reads TGTGCCAGCAGGAAGGGGGAGCGGCAAGAGACCCAGTACTTC. Translation gives CASRKGERQETQYF. Supplemented by reference TRBV2 and TRBJ2-5, the full variable domain reads EPEVTQTPSHQVTQMGQEVILRCVPISNHLYFYWYRQILGQKVEFLVSFYNNEISEKSEIFDDQFSVERPDGSNFTLKIRSTKLEDSAMYFCASRKGERQETQYFGPGTRLLVL.

The chain recombines TRBV6-1 with TRBJ2-3, with TRBD2 matching 7 bases. Unmatched junction bases numbered 7, after V lost 5 bases and J lost 2 bases. The germline gives CDR1 MNHNS, CDR2 SASEGT. The CDR3 has 15 residues. The CDR3, as DNA: TGTGCCAGCAGTCCCCTAGCGGAAGCCACAGATACGCAGTATTTT. Its protein is CASSPLAEATDTQYF.